There are many counts of the clone carrying this T cell receptor beta chain. Its antigen is not known. Germline trimming cut 3 bases from V and 7 bases from J; bases unmatched to any gene: 10. The CDR3 has 17 residues. Germline-derived CDR1 and CDR2 are SGHRS and YFSETQ. One entry per CDR3 protein, called by TCRdb with MiXCR from the 5' RACE reads. The table records fewer than 450,000 distinct CDR3 sequences, 11% of them present only once. These data originate in a study of T cells after yellow fever vaccination. Study conclusions and caveats: Some clonotypes were seen in both the CD4 and the CD8 compartments. These made up a small share and likely arose from convergent recombination. Secondary responses were weaker yet peaked faster, day 5 versus 15. Most clones from primary vaccination resurfaced after the booster (about 95% CD4, about 91% CD8).

The material was PBMCs, obtained on the day of the first yellow fever vaccination. This clonotype was obtained from a man aged 18 to 35 who received the YFV17D yellow fever vaccine. The chain combines TRBV5-1 with TRBJ2-1; TRBD2 matches 13 bases. CDR3 nucleotides: TGCGCCAGCAGCTGGCCGCCGGGACTAGCGGGGTTAAATGAGCAGTTCTTC. Translated: CASSWPPGLAGLNEQFF.